The rows below give T cell receptor beta chains drawn from one sample of a study of cytomegalovirus exposure and HLA in healthy donors. Sequenced by immunoSEQ multiplex PCR; TCRdb stores in-frame clones only, minus some. The table has some 130,000 clones, 70% to 85% seen once. Sequenced: PBMCs. The receptor source for this set is a man aged 25 to 40 in good health and CMV-seropositive. Each CDR3 is given with its conserved first and last residue. A D gene is named only where the DNA matches it firmly. Only part of the rows carry a size: once, few, many, or a class if the clone is expanded.

>TRBJ2-7|TRBD2|-|TRBV6-1
CASRSGRVWSYEQYF
TGTGCCAGCCGTAGCGGGAGAGTTTGGTCCTACGAGCAGTACTTC
>TRBJ1-1|-|-|TRBV18
CASSPGGGANTEAFF
TGTGCCAGCTCACCGGGGGGTGGAGCGAACACTGAAGCTTTCTTT
>TRBJ2-5|TRBD2|-|TRBV6-6
CASSTGTSGETQYF
TGTGCCAGCAGCACTGGGACTAGTGGAGAGACCCAGTACTTC
>TRBJ2-2|-|-|TRBV18
CASSLDRNTGELFF
TGTGCCAGCTCTCTTGACAGGAACACCGGGGAGCTGTTTTTT
>TRBJ2-5|TRBD2|-|TRBV5-4
CASSFSLADQETQYF
TGTGCCAGCAGCTTTAGCCTAGCGGATCAGGAGACCCAGTACTTC
>TRBJ2-7|-|-|TRBV25-1
CASSELNEQYF
TGTGCCAGCAGTGAATTAAACGAGCAGTACTTC
>TRBJ1-2|TRBD1|few|TRBV14
CASKGTGGGVGGYTF
TGTGCCAGCAAGGGGACAGGCGGCGGGGTCGGTGGCTACACCTTC
>TRBJ1-2|-|-|TRBV5-1
CASSLSGQTNYGYTF
TGCGCCAGCAGCTTATCAGGACAGACCAACTATGGCTACACCTTC
>TRBJ1-6|-|-|TRBV5-4
CASRPPLQKFNSPLHF
TGTGCCAGCCGACCGCCTCTACAGAAATTTAATTCACCCCTCCACTTT
>TRBJ1-1|TRBD1|-|TRBV27
CASSNYPTGMNTEAFF
TGTGCCAGCAGTAATTACCCGACAGGGATGAACACTGAAGCTTTCTTT
>TRBJ2-3|TRBD2|-|TRBV2
CASSGSSRGSTDTQYF
TGTGCCAGCAGTGGGTCTTCGCGGGGGAGCACAGATACGCAGTATTTT
>TRBJ1-2|-|-|TRBV6-1
CASNTLGRDYGYTF
TGTGCCAGCAATACCCTCGGCAGGGACTATGGCTACACCTTC
>TRBJ2-7|-|-|TRBV5-6
CASSRDRSYEQYF
TGTGCCAGCAGCCGCGACAGATCCTACGAGCAGTACTTC
>TRBJ2-3|-|once|TRBV5-1
CASSPGSQTLDTQYF
TGCGCCAGCAGCCCGGGGTCCCAAACCTTGGATACGCAGTATTTT
>TRBJ2-1|TRBD2|-|TRBV7-3
CASSLLAANYNEQFF
TGTGCCAGCAGCTTACTAGCGGCGAACTACAATGAGCAGTTCTTC
>TRBJ2-1|TRBD2|-|TRBV10-3
CAIRQDSGGGNEQFF
TGTGCCATCAGACAAGATAGCGGGGGGGGCAATGAGCAGTTCTTC
>TRBJ1-2|-|-|TRBV5-6
CASSLNQRDGYTF
TGTGCCAGCAGCTTAAACCAGCGGGATGGCTACACCTTC
>TRBJ2-1|TRBD2|-|TRBV15
CATSRMTSANNEQFF
TGTGCCACCAGCAGAATGACTAGCGCTAACAATGAGCAGTTCTTC
>TRBJ2-4|-|-|TRBV18
CASSPPGAGAKNIQYF
TGTGCCAGCTCACCACCAGGGGCTGGGGCCAAAAACATTCAGTACTTC
>TRBJ2-2|-|-|TRBV5-1
CASRKGPSVGTGELFF
TGCGCCAGCAGAAAGGGGCCTTCGGTGGGCACCGGGGAGCTGTTTTTT
>TRBJ1-3|-|few|TRBV2
CASSDKGGANSGNTIYF
TGTGCCAGCAGTGATAAAGGGGGGGCCAACTCTGGAAACACCATATATTTT
>TRBJ2-1|-|-|TRBV15
CATSRDRGSGNEQFF
TGTGCCACCAGCAGAGATCGAGGTAGCGGCAATGAGCAGTTCTTC
>TRBJ2-1|TRBD1|-|TRBV11-1
CATAPGQVYNEQFF
TGTGCCACCGCCCCGGGACAGGTCTACAATGAGCAGTTCTTC
>TRBJ2-1|TRBD2|-|TRBV5-1
CASSLGTSGSEQFF
TGCGCCAGCAGCTTGGGTACTAGCGGGAGTGAGCAGTTCTTC